A selection of T cell receptor beta chains follows, all from one sample in a study of cytomegalovirus exposure and HLA in healthy donors. TCRdb's copy holds only in-frame clones and misses some; the assay was immunoSEQ multiplex PCR. The table shows some 130,000 clones, with about 80% occurring only once. Sequencing was performed on PBMCs. All receptors derive from a boy between 2 and 10 years old in good health and CMV-seronegative. Each CDR3 is given with its conserved first and last residue. A D gene is named only where the DNA matches it firmly.

cdr3_aa d_call j_call v_call
CASSLEYRGEKLFF TRBD1 TRBJ1-4 TRBV5-6
CASSHLSENTDTQYF . TRBJ2-3 TRBV4-1
CASSSFSSTDTQYF . TRBJ2-3 TRBV5-6
CASSFVGGGTDTQYF . TRBJ2-3 TRBV5-6
CASSLSSTLLAFF . TRBJ1-1 TRBV7-9
CASSDSQSTGGRAFF TRBD1 TRBJ1-1 TRBV6-4
CASSQDIRDREYEQYF TRBD1 TRBJ2-7 TRBV4-3
CASSLTGTGGSTDTQYF TRBD1 TRBJ2-3 TRBV7-3
CASSHATGSTDTQYF . TRBJ2-3 TRBV4-3
CASSASRQGYTEAFF . TRBJ1-1 TRBV9
CASSFQGARTEAFF TRBD1 TRBJ1-1 TRBV5-6
CASSRDREIIYGYTF TRBD1 TRBJ1-2 TRBV18
CASSSGTSGYEQYF TRBD2 TRBJ2-7 TRBV7-9
CASSPTGTDYGYTF TRBD1 TRBJ1-2 TRBV7-6
CASSSRRGNYEQYF . TRBJ2-7 TRBV13
CASSLVGQSQETQYF . TRBJ2-5 TRBV5-4
CASSPYSGTREQYF . TRBJ2-7 TRBV27
CASSTHPGGYNEQFF TRBD2 TRBJ2-1 TRBV5-1
CSVEGGDYGYTF . TRBJ1-2 TRBV29-1
CASSEHRTGYSPLHF TRBD1 TRBJ1-6 TRBV2
CASSQEERGYNEQFF TRBD2 TRBJ2-1 TRBV4-3
CAWSPRGGLKTQYF TRBD2 TRBJ2-5 TRBV30
CASSYPGLGEASEQFF TRBD2 TRBJ2-1 TRBV5-4
CASSPLPGNLNYGYTF . TRBJ1-2 TRBV14
CASSDLGGNQPQHF . TRBJ1-5 TRBV6-1
CASTYGEANTIYF . TRBJ1-3 TRBV6-5
CASSWTNGNTIYF . TRBJ1-3 TRBV5-4
CASSLGQGQETQYF TRBD1 TRBJ2-5 TRBV7-2
CSVEGQISTDTQYF . TRBJ2-3 TRBV29-1
CASSEDRGSNGYTF TRBD1 TRBJ1-2 TRBV7-2
CASSLDRAGNTIYF TRBD1 TRBJ1-3 TRBV5-1
CASSPTGGNSYEQYF TRBD1 TRBJ2-7 TRBV5-4
CASLGQNNEKLFF . TRBJ1-4 TRBV19
CASSRGVSNQPQHF . TRBJ1-5 TRBV6-5
CASSYSTASSYNEQFF . TRBJ2-1 TRBV6-7
CASSRQGAGNQPQHF TRBD1 TRBJ1-5 TRBV7-2